This T cell receptor (beta chain) comes out of a study of naive and memory T cell subsets. Ligated cDNA underwent four rounds of PCR with nested alpha and beta constant region primers and SP2. TCRdb fed the 5' RACE reads into MiXCR, producing one record per CDR3 protein. Of 45,000 to 55,000 distinct CDR3 sequences listed, roughly 4.7% are singletons. In germline, CDR1 is SGDLS, CDR2 YYNGEE. CDR3 length: 15 residues. Trimming cost V 4 bases and J 1 base, with 12 bases left between them. This clonotype was picked up many times. A UMI-containing oligonucleotide was joined by 3' ligation to the TCR cDNA template.

The TCR comes from a female donor in good health. This chain links TRBV9 with TRBJ2-1; the D gene is possibly TRBD1 (6 bases). CDR3 sequence reads: CASSQGPASYNEQFF. The CDR3 nucleotides are TGTGCCAGCAGCCAGGGGCCTGCATCCTACAATGAGCAGTTCTTC.